The T cell receptor beta chain under discussion was sequenced for a study of CD8+ T cells in alopecia areata (dated by TCRdb to 2016 to 2019). In the study overall: The treated patients took part in an open-label pilot trial in which moderate-to-severe alopecia areata was treated with oral tofacitinib at 5 to 10 mg twice daily. Tofacitinib was given for 6 to 18 months, followed by 6 months of follow-up off drug to assess delayed response and recurrence. The SALT score, which quantifies the percentage of affected scalp surface area, was used to measure disease severity in treated patients. To study T cell clonal expansion in alopecia areata, the researchers applied high-throughput TCRbeta sequencing to both the C3H/HeJ mouse model and human patients. Scalp tissue and sorted CD4+ and CD8+ peripheral blood T cells from patchy and totalis/universalis alopecia areata patients and from healthy controls were covered by human TCRbeta sequencing. Patients on tofacitinib were biopsied at baseline and after 4 and 24 weeks of treatment, and several of the patients also had a later scalp biopsy. Clonality in the scalp was compared among normal scalp (n=4), patchy alopecia areata scalp (n=8), and alopecia totalis/universalis scalp (n=8). The RNA source kit depended on sample type: the PAXgene miRNA kit for fixed scalp, the miRNeasy kit for PBMCs, and the RNeasy kit for mouse skin. immunoSEQ multiplex PCR using 35 Vbeta forward primers and 13 Jbeta reverse primers was used to amplify TCRbeta CDR3 regions.

General findings and caveats noted by the study authors: Tofacitinib significantly lowered scalp clonality and the number of expanded CD8+ clones among the top 100 scalp clones. During tofacitinib treatment, many expanded lesional clones stuck around in both scalp and blood, and this persistence may partly explain why relapse happens after treatment is stopped. Shared TCR sequences between patients were less evident than in mice, which may be partly attributable to HLA diversity in the patient population. Because the treated cohort was small and had just a single nonresponder, larger studies are needed to establish links between baseline CD8+ expansion and response. Unlike mouse skin, where gammadelta T cells dominate, normal human skin contains resident alphabeta T cells that get sequenced too, which complicates analysis of the scalp TCR repertoire. Higher clonality and more expanded CD8+ clones were observed in lesional scalp than in normal scalp, particularly in alopecia totalis/universalis, a finding suggestive of antigenic drive.

Taken with the paper, the label for time point translates to: 4 weeks on oral tofacitinib. In light of the paper, this sample's treatment or condition label describes: oral pan-JAK inhibitor, 5-10 mg twice daily. Lesional scalp punch biopsies and peripheral blood were obtained from alopecia areata patients. PBMCs were isolated by density centrifugation and stained for CD3, CD4 and CD8, and CD4+ and CD8+ T cells were sorted on a FACSAria. Comments on this clone: It has no known antigen specificity. It has no much larger one-base neighbor in the sample; base qualities were not kept.

The germline V gene (reference sequence) supplies CDR1 LNHDA and CDR2 SQIVND. V loses 3 bases of germline sequence and J loses 4 bases, and the interval between the two ends is 12 bases. The CDR3 runs 14 amino acids, cysteine and phenylalanine included. The read is trimmed to its CDR3 DNA, 42 bases read in frame from base 1. The library was produced with the immunoSEQ multiplex PCR assay. RNA was extracted from all samples and reverse transcribed into cDNA as template for TCR sequencing. First-strand cDNA was synthesized using SuperScript III with a 2:1 mix of oligo-dT and random hexamers. A synthetic immune receptor repertoire was used to gauge amplification bias, and whatever bias remained was removed computationally. As for how the authors treated the data: Raw reads were preprocessed for error removal, and CDR3 was defined according to IMGT conventions as running from the conserved cysteine to phenylalanine. To get clonality, Shannon entropy was normalized by log2 of the number of productive unique TCRs and the result was subtracted from 1. CD4 or CD8 identity of scalp clones was inferred by cross-referencing scalp TCRbeta sequences with sorted blood CD4 and CD8 repertoires. What TCRdb holds here is the immuneACCESS table cut down to in-frame rearrangements. Part of the clones is not present; checked against another copy, under half of the missing clones reflect an unresolved V gene, and the others are unexplained. From that table come the V and J calls and clone size; the DNA was used to work out D and trimming. The sample data list over 200,000 clones, and 50% to 75% of these were observed just once. The ten largest make up 4.2% of the sample.

The material sequenced was CD4+ T cells sorted from blood, taken at week 4, from a patient treated with tofacitinib. The receptor was isolated from a human donor with alopecia areata. The chain employs TRBV19 and TRBJ1-1, with the identity of the D gene unclear. CDR3 loop: CASSIAGPGTEAFF. In nucleotides, the sequence is TGTGCCAGTAGTATTGCCGGGCCCGGCACTGAAGCTTTCTTT.